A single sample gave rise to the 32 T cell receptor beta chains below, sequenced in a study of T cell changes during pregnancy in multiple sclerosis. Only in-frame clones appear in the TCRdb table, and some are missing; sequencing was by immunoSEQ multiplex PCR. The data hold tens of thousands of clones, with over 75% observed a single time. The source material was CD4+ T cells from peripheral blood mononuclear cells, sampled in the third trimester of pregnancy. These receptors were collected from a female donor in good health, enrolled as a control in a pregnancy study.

As DNA, the CDR3 is TGTGCCAGCAGCCAAGATCTCAGGAGCGGGGGCGTCTCCTACGAGCAGTACTTC. As protein: CASSQDLRSGGVSYEQYF. The V and J genes are TRBV4-2 and TRBJ2-7; 8 bases agree with TRBD2. Germline V CDR1 and CDR2: LGHNA, YNFKEQ. Trimming cost V 0 bases and J 0 bases; bases outside gene matches: 10. This CDR3 is built from 18 residues.

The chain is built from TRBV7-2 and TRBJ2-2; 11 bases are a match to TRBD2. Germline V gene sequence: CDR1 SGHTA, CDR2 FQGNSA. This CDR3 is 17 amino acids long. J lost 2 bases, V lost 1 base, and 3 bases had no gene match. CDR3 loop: CASSLVAGGLNTGELFF. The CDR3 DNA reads TGTGCCAGCAGCTTAGTAGCGGGGGGGTTAAACACCGGGGAGCTGTTTTTT.

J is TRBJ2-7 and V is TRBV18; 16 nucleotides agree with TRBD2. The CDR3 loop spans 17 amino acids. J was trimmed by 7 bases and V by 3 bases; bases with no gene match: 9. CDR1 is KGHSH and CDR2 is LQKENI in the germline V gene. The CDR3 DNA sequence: TGTGCCAGCTCACCGGTGGGACTAGCGGGGGGGCCGAGTGAGCAGTACTTC. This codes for CASSPVGLAGGPSEQYF.

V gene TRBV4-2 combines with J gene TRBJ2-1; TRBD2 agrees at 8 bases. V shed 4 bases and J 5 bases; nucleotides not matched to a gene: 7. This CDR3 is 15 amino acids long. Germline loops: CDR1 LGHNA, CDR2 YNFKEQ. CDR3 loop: CASSLRTSTHNEQFF. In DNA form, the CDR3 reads TGTGCCAGCAGCCTACGGACTAGCACCCACAATGAGCAGTTCTTC.

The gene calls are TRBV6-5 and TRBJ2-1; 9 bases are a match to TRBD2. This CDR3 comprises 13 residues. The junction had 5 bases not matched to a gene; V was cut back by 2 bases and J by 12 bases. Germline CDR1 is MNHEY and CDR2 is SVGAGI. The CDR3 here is CASSYDAGGGQFF. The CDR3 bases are TGTGCCAGCAGTTACGACGCGGGAGGGGGGCAGTTCTTC.

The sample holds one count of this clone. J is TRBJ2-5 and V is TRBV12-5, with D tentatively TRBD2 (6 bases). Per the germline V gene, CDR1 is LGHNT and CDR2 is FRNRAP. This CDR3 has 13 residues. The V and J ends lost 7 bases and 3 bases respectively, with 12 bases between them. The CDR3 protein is CASARGGEETQYF. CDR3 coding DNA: TGTGCTAGTGCCCGAGGAGGGGAAGAGACCCAGTACTTC.

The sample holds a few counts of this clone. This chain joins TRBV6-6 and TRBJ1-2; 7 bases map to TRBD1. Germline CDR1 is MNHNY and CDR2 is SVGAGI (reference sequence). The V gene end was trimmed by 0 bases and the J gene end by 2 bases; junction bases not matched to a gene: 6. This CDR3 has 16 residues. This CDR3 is CASSYSRDSSNYGYTF. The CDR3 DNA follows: TGTGCCAGCAGTTACTCTCGGGACAGTAGCAACTATGGCTACACCTTC.

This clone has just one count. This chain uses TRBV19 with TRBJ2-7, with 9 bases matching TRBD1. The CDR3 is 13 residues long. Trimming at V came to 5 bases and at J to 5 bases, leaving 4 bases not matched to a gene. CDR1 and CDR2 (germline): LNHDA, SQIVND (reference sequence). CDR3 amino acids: CASSEQGADEQYF. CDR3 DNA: TGTGCCAGTAGTGAACAGGGGGCCGACGAGCAGTACTTC.

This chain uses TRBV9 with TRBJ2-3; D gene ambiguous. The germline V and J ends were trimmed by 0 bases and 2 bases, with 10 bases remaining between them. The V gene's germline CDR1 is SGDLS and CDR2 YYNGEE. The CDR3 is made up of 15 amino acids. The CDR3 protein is CASSVGLQPTDTQYF. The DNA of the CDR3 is TGTGCCAGCAGCGTAGGATTACAGCCCACAGATACGCAGTATTTT.

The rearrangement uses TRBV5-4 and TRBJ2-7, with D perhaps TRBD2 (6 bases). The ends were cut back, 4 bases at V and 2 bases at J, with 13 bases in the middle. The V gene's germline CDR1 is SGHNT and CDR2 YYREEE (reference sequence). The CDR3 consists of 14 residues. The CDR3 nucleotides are TGTGCCAGCAGCCCCCGGAGGGCACCCTACGAGCAGTACTTC. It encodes CASSPRRAPYEQYF.

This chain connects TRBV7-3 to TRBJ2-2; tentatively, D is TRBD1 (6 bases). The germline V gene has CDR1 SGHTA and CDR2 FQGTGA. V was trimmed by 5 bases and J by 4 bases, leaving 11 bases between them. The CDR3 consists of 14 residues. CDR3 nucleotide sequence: TGTGCCAGCAGCCGATCAGGGGCCACCGGGGAGCTGTTTTTT. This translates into CASSRSGATGELFF.

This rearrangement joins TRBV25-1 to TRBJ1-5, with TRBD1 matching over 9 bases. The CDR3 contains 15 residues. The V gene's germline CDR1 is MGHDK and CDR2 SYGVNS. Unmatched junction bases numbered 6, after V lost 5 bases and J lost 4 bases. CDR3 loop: CASSSAGTGNQPQHF. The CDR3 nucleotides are TGTGCCAGCAGTTCCGCCGGGACAGGGAATCAGCCCCAGCATTTT.

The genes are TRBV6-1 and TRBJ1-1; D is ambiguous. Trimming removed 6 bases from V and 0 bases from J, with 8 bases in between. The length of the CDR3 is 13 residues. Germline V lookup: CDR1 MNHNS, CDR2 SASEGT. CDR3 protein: CASRLNLNTEAFF. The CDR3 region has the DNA TGTGCCAGCAGACTGAACCTGAACACTGAAGCTTTCTTT.

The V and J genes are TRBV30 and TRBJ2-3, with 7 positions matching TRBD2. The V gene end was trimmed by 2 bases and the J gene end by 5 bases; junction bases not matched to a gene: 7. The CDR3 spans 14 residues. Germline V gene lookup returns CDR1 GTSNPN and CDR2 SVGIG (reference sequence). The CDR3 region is CAWSSGGGIDTQYF. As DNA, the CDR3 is TGTGCCTGGAGTAGTGGCGGGGGAATAGATACGCAGTATTTT.

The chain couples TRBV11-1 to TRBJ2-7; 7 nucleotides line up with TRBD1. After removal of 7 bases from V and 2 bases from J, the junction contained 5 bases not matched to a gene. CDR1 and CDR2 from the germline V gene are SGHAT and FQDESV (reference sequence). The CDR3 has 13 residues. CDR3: CASTFGTAYEQYF. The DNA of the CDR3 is TGTGCCAGCACCTTCGGGACAGCCTACGAGCAGTACTTC. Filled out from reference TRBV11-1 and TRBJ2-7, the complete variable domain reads EAEVAQSPRYKITEKSQAVAFWCDPISGHATLYWYRQILGQGPELLVQFQDESVVDDSQLPKDRFSAERLKGVDSTLKIQPAELGDSAMYLCASTFGTAYEQYFGPGTRLTVT.

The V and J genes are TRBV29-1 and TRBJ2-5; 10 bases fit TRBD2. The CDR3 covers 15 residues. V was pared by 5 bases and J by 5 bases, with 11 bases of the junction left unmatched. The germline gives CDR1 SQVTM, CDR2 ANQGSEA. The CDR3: CSVPSSGGAGETQYF. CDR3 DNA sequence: TGCAGCGTTCCCTCCAGCGGGGGGGCCGGGGAGACCCAGTACTTC.

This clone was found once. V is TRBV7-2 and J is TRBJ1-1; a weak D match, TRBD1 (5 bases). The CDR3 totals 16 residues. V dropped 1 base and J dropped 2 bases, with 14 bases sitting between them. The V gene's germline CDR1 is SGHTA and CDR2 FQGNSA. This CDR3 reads CASSLESRGLNTEAFF. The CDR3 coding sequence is TGTGCCAGCAGCTTAGAGTCAAGGGGTCTAAACACTGAAGCTTTCTTT.

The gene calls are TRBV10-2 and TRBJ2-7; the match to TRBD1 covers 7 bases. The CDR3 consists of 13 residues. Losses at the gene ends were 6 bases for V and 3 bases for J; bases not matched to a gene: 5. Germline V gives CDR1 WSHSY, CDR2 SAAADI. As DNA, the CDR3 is TGCGCCAGCAGACCGGGACAGAACTACGAGCAGTACTTC. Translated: CASRPGQNYEQYF.

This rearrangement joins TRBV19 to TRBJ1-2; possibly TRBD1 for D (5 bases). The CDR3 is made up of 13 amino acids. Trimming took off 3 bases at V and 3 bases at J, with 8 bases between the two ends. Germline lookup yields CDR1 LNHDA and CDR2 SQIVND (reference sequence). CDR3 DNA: TGTGCCAGTAGTATTAAGACAGACTATGGCTACACCTTC. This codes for CASSIKTDYGYTF.

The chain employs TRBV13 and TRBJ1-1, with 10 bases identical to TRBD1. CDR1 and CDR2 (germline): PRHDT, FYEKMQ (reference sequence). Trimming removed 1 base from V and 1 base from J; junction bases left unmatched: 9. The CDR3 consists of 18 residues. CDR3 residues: CASSLETGGSEGNTEAFF. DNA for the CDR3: TGTGCCAGCAGCTTAGAGACAGGGGGCTCGGAGGGGAACACTGAAGCTTTCTTT.

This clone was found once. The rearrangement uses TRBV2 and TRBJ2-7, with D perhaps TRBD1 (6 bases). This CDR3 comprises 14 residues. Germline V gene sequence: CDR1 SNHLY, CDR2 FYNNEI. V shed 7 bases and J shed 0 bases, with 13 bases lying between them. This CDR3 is CASTQNRDSYEQYF. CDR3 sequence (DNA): TGTGCCAGCACCCAAAACAGGGACTCCTACGAGCAGTACTTC.

The CDR3 spells CASSGDSHTEAFF. The DNA for the CDR3 is TGTGCCAGCAGTGGGGACAGTCACACTGAAGCTTTCTTT. The chain uses TRBV5-5 and TRBJ1-1, with TRBD1 identical over 7 bases. The germline CDR1 and CDR2 sequences are SGHKS and YYEKEE (reference sequence). The J segment lost 3 bases and the V segment lost 5 bases, leaving 4 bases of the junction unmatched. CDR3 length: 13 amino acids.

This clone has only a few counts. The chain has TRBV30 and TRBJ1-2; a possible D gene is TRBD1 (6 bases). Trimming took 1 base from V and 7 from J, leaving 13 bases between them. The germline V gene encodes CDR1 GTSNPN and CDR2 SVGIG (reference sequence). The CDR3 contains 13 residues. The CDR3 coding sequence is TGTGCCTGGAGTGCAGGGGTTCAGGCTGGCTACACCTTC. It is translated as CAWSAGVQAGYTF.

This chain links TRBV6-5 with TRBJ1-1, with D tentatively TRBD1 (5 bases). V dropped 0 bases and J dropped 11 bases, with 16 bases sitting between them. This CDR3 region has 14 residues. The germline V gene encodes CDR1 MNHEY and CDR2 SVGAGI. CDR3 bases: TGTGCCAGCAGTTACTCGGACGGCAGGGTTTGGGCTTTCTTT. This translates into CASSYSDGRVWAFF.

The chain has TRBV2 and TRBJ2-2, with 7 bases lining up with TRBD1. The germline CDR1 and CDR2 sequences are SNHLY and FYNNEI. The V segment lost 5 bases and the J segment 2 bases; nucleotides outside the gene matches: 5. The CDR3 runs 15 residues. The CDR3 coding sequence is TGTGCCAGCAGTATCCGACAGGGTAACACCGGGGAGCTGTTTTTT. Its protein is CASSIRQGNTGELFF.

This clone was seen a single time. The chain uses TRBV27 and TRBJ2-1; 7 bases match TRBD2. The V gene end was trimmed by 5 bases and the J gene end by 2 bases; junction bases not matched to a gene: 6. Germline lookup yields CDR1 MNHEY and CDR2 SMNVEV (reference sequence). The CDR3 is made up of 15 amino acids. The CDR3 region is CASSPTGGTYNEQFF. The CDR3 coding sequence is TGTGCCAGCAGTCCAACCGGGGGGACCTACAATGAGCAGTTCTTC.

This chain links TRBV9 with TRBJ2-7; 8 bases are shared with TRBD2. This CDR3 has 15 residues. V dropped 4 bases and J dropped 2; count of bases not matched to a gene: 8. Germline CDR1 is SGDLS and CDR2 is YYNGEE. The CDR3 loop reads CASSSEAGGPYEQYF. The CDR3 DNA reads TGTGCCAGCAGCTCCGAGGCGGGGGGACCCTACGAGCAGTACTTC.

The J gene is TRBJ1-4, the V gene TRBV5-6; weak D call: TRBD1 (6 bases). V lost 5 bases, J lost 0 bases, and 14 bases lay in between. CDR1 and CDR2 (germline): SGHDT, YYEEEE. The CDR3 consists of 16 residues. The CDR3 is CASSYDRKTTNEKLFF. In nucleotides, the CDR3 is TGTGCCAGCAGTTACGACAGGAAGACAACTAATGAAAAACTGTTTTTT.

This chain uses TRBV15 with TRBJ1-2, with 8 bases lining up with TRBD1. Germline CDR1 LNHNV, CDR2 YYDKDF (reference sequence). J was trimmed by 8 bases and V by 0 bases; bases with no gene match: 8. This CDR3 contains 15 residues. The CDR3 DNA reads TGTGCCACCAGCAGAGATTGGCAGGGGGCGGGGGGCTACACCTTC. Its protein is CATSRDWQGAGGYTF.

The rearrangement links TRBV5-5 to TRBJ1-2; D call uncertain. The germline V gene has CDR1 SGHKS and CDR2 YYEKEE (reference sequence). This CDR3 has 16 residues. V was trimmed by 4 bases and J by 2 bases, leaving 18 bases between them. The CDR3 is CASSPEDGYRNYGYTF. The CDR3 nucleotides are TGTGCCAGCAGCCCAGAAGACGGGTACCGCAACTATGGCTACACCTTC.

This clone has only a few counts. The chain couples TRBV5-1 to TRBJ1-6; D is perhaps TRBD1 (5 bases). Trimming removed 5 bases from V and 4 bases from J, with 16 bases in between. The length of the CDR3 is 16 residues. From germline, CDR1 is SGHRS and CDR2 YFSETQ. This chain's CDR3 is CASRDNLAGYNSPLHF. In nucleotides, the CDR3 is TGCGCCAGCAGGGACAACCTTGCGGGATATAATTCACCCCTCCACTTT.

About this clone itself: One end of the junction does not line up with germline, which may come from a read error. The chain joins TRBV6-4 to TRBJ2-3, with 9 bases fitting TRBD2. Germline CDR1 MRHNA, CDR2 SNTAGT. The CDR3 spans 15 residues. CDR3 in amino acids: CASRVSGGITHTQYF. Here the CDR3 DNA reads TGTGCCAGCAGAGTTAGCGGGGGAATCACACATACGCAGTATTTT.